This T cell receptor (beta chain) was sequenced during a study of blood T cell repertoires in COVID-19. Study background: Nucleic acid was either cDNA or gDNA, and it came from T cells, B-cell-depleted T cells, or PBMCs.

This clone appeared once. The CDR3 totals 13 residues. Trimming cost V 3 bases and J 7 bases, with 13 bases left between them. Original methodology: Amplification of reference gene primers provided the estimated nucleated cell counts. Here immunoSEQ multiplex PCR was the method, and the copy in TCRdb shows in-frame clones only, minus some. For V, J and clone size, that table is used; D and trimming come from the DNA. The repertoire holds 120,000 or so clones, with over 75% as singletons. The clonotype originates from a man in his 60s with acute or convalescent COVID-19. The sequenced sample was peripheral blood. The chain is built from TRBV5-7 and TRBJ1-2; D might be TRBD1 (5 bases). TRBV5-7 is annotated as an ORF whose role is uncertain. The chain's CDR3 is CASSSRVIGGYTF. For the CDR3, the DNA is TGTGCCAGCAGCTCCAGGGTTATTGGTGGCTACACCTTC.